This TCR beta chain was captured in a study of T-cell reconstitution after alpha-beta-depleted transplantation in children. During its preparation, the TCRbeta library received unique molecular identifiers. TCRdb passed the PCR reads through MiXCR, listing each CDR3 protein once. The data show some 500,000 distinct CDR3 sequences, 15% to 20% seen once. This clonotype was sampled from a human donor who donated a stem cell graft to a child with acute lymphoblastic leukemia. Sequenced material: PBMCs from the stem cell graft donor, taken from the stem cell graft.

The CDR3 region has the DNA TGTGCCAGCGGACAGCTACGGGACAGCAATCAGCCCCAGCATTTT. Translation gives CASGQLRDSNQPQHF. This chain links TRBV27 with TRBJ1-5; tentatively, D is TRBD1 (6 bases). V dropped 8 bases and J dropped 1 base, with 15 bases sitting between them. The V gene's germline CDR1 is MNHEY and CDR2 SMNVEV (reference sequence). The CDR3 length is 15 residues.